Described below is a single TCR beta chain sequence and its context. This clonotype was recorded a few times. Its antigen is unknown. No quality values exist for individual bases; no much larger clone is one base distant. These reads were obtained on an Illumina NovaSeq 6000. Using 5'RACE with constant-segment primers, TCRalpha and TCRbeta cDNA libraries were constructed, with sample barcodes and unique molecular identifiers added in the process. RNA was extracted from every sample with Trizol reagent. Libraries were amplified in two PCR steps, with a second sample barcode and Illumina TruSeq adapters added in the second step. The libraries were sequenced on an Illumina NovaSeq using 2 x 150 bp paired-end reads. As for the original processing: With migec v1.2.7, reads were demultiplexed and then collapsed into UMI-guided consensus sequences. Using mixcr v2.1.11, UMI consensuses were aligned to TRA and TRB V and J templates and then assembled into clonotypes. A clonotype was counted as expanded or contracted only when both edgeR and NoisET called the clonotype significant, with the noise models trained on biological replicates. For edgeR calls, a false discovery rate-adjusted p below 0.01 and a log2 fold-change threshold of 1 were applied. As an exploratory analysis of dynamics, PCA with hierarchical clustering was applied to max-normalized trajectories of the 1000 most abundant clonotypes. Each responding clone was given a CD4 or CD8 phenotype based on the CD4+ and CD8+ repertoires, which had been sequenced separately. TCRdb ran its own pipeline on the public reads, namely fastp trimming at Q25 and MiXCR clone calling, and kept in-frame beta chains. Every distinct CDR3 protein forms one entry, paired with its most common genes and DNA. The authors' filters were not applied to this entry. The sample table records roughly 150,000 distinct CDR3 sequences; more than 12% of these occur just once. Of the sample, around an eighth is held by the ten largest clones.

The CDR3, from cysteine to phenylalanine, totals 13 residues. Only the CDR3 DNA is retained, 39 bases long and in frame from the first base. The V and J ends are trimmed by 3 bases and 5 bases, leaving 13 bases between them. Via the germline V gene (reference sequence), CDR1 is DFQATT and CDR2 SNEGSKA. PBMCs were isolated by Ficoll-Paque density gradient centrifugation. These data are taken from a study of T-cell memory formation after mild COVID-19 (dated by TCRdb to the early 2020s). Regarding the complete study: TCR sequence clusters from the two donors were largely donor specific. Two young, previously healthy adult volunteers, one female and one male, were included in the cohort. T-cell clones expanding and contracting after mild COVID-19 in a couple of donors were tracked by longitudinal TCRalpha and TCRbeta repertoire sequencing.

The full study reports these points: The detection of some responding clones in pre-infection memory suggests that pre-existing cross-reactive memory T cells joined the SARS-CoV-2 response. SARS-CoV-2 specificity of the second-wave clones peaking on day 37 was not confirmed. Only a couple of mild cases were covered in the study, and larger cohorts including severe cases with pre-infection samples were considered necessary. Contracting CD4+ clones were found mainly in CM and EM memory subsets, while CD8+ clones were enriched in EMRA. Balanced CD4/CD8 phenotypes were observed for clones contracting from day 15 to 85, whereas a bias towards CD4+ was observed for a second wave of clones expanding from day 15 to 37.

The receptor was isolated from an adult woman who had mild COVID-19 (a few samples of this study predate the infection). The sample titles of this study are shuffled in the database, so cell type and time point are left out; the donor was told from shared clones. Sequences were obtained from PBMCs or a T cell subset sorted from them (not recorded which). The chain is encoded by TRBV20-1 joined to TRBJ1-2, and the D gene may be TRBD1, 5 bases matching. The CDR3 here reads CSASHPGAYGYTF. The DNA sequence is as follows: TGCAGTGCTAGTCACCCCGGGGCGTATGGCTACACCTTC.